This T cell receptor beta chain was captured by sequencing in a study of vaccination and CD4 T cells after COVID-19. Concerning this clonotype: Its target is unknown.

CDR1 is DFQATT, CDR2 SNEGSKA, per germline (reference sequence). The CDR3 is 13 amino acids. Deletions cut 2 bases from V and 6 bases from J, with 11 bases between. Sequencing of the DNA from cultured CD4+ T cells was carried out with the Oncomine TCR Beta short-read assay. In TCRdb, the PCR reads were re-called with MiXCR into one record per CDR3 protein. The sample consists of approximately 7,600 distinct CDR3 sequences, about 43% of them appearing once. As to treatment: approximately nine-day PBMC culture with coronavirus spike peptide pools or control peptides (ViraFEST assay). CD4+ T-cell collection from the unexposed donor predated the COVID-19 pandemic (2011-2018).

Sequenced: CD4+ T cells from blood, cultured in vitro. The sequence came from a human donor in good health. The V gene is TRBV20-1, the J gene TRBJ2-1; D gene unclear. The CDR3 nucleotides are TGCAGTGCTAGATCCCAGACTGGCAATGAGCAGTTCTTC. It codes for CSARSQTGNEQFF.